These T cell receptor beta chains were read from a single sample in a study of T cells in Graves' hyperthyroidism and ophthalmopathy. From the multiplex PCR reads, TCRdb called clonotypes with MiXCR, one entry per CDR3 protein. The sample has a few hundred thousand distinct CDR3 sequences, about 45% seen once. The material sequenced was peripheral blood or thyroid tissue (not recorded which). Source of these receptors: an adult woman with Graves' disease, either hyperthyroidism or ophthalmopathy (not recorded which). CDR3s include the opening cysteine and the closing phenylalanine or tryptophan. A D gene is named only where the DNA matches it firmly. Not every row has a clone size; where given, it reads once, few, many or a size class.

TGCGCCGTACGGGGGAACACTGAAGCTTTCTTT	CAVRGNTEAFF	TRBV10-2	few	TRBJ1-1	-
TGTGCCACCGCCTCGGGGCGAGAGACAACCTACACTGAAGCTTTCTTT	CATASGRETTYTEAFF	TRBV15	-	TRBJ1-1	-
TGTGCCAGCAGACAGGGTTTCAATTCACCCCTCCACTTT	CASRQGFNSPLHF	TRBV2	-	TRBJ1-6	-
TGCAGTGCTGTGCGAAGACAGGGGCTGTACGAGCAGTACTTC	CSAVRRQGLYEQYF	TRBV20-1	-	TRBJ2-7	TRBD1
TGTGCCGCATCCTCTGACAGGCGTGGAGAGACCCAGTACTTC	CAASSDRRGETQYF	TRBV19	-	TRBJ2-5	-
TGCAGTGCTAGACGACTAGCGGGAGGTCCTGCGTTTTACGAGCAGTACTTC	CSARRLAGGPAFYEQYF	TRBV20-1	many	TRBJ2-7	TRBD2
TGTGCCAGTTTAGCAGGGACCGGGGAGCTGTTTTTT	CASLAGTGELFF	TRBV12-3/TRBV12-4	-	TRBJ2-2	-
TGTGCCAGCAGCTTAGAGTATATGGGGGGCGTCGTTGGCGAGCAGTACTTC	CASSLEYMGGVVGEQYF	TRBV7-9	-	TRBJ2-7	-
TGCAGCGTTGTGGGACCGGGACAGGGGAGCTCCTACGAGCAGTACTTC	CSVVGPGQGSSYEQYF	TRBV29-1	-	TRBJ2-7	TRBD1
TGCGCCAGCAGCCAAGGGGGGGTTCGACAGTCTTTCTATGGCTACACCTTC	CASSQGGVRQSFYGYTF	TRBV4-1	few	TRBJ1-2	-
TGCAGCGTTGTATTGGACAGGGGCTACGAGCAGTACTTC	CSVVLDRGYEQYF	TRBV29-1	-	TRBJ2-7	TRBD1
TGTGCCAGCAGCTCGTCTAGCGGGAGCTACCAAGGGACCCAGTACTTC	CASSSSSGSYQGTQYF	TRBV7-9	-	TRBJ2-5	TRBD2
TGCAGTGCTCGAAGAGGGGATAGGGACACTGAAGCTTTCTTT	CSARRGDRDTEAFF	TRBV20-1	many	TRBJ1-1	-
TGCAGTGCTAGAGCGACAGCGTCAGAGACCCAGTACTTC	CSARATASETQYF	TRBV20-1	-	TRBJ2-5	-
TGCAGCAGTGAAGGGGCAGGACCGCCTTACGAGCAGTACTTC	CSSEGAGPPYEQYF	TRBV29-1	-	TRBJ2-7	-
TGCAGTGCCTACAAAAGGGACACTGAAGCTTTCTTT	CSAYKRDTEAFF	TRBV20-1	many	TRBJ1-1	-
TGTGCCAGCAGGGTTAGCGGGAGCGGGGACGAGCAGTACTTC	CASRVSGSGDEQYF	TRBV12-3/TRBV12-4	many	TRBJ2-7	TRBD2
TGCAGCGTTGCAACCAGGACTGGAAACACTGAAGCTTTCTTT	CSVATRTGNTEAFF	TRBV29-1	-	TRBJ1-1	-
TGTGCCAGCAGCACGGACGGACTCCAGTACTTC	CASSTDGLQYF	TRBV6-1	many	TRBJ2-5	-
TGTGCCAGCAGTCCTGCGCGTAGCAGGGGGGGAGAAAAACTGTTTTTT	CASSPARSRGGEKLFF	TRBV7-2	many	TRBJ1-4	TRBD1
TGTGCCAGCAGCCAAGAACCTTTGAACACTGAAGCTTTCTTT	CASSQEPLNTEAFF	TRBV4-2	many	TRBJ1-1	-
TGTGCCAGTAGTATAACAGGGGCGGCGAACGAGCAGTACTTC	CASSITGAANEQYF	TRBV19	once	TRBJ2-7	TRBD1
TGTGCCAGCAGCTTAAATAGCGGGGAGCTGTTTTTT	CASSLNSGELFF	TRBV7-2	many	TRBJ2-2	-
TGTGCCAGCAGTGCCCCGCGGATGGGACAGTACTTC	CASSAPRMGQYF	TRBV7-9	few	TRBJ2-7	-
TGCAGCGTTCGACAGAACTCTGGAAACACCATATATTTT	CSVRQNSGNTIYF	TRBV29-1	-	TRBJ1-3	-
TGTGCCAGTAGACCTATGGGACCGTCGAACACCGGGGAGCTGTTTTTT	CASRPMGPSNTGELFF	TRBV19	many	TRBJ2-2	-
TGTGCCAGCAGTGTTCTCGGGACCCAGTACTTC	CASSVLGTQYF	TRBV2	many	TRBJ2-5	-
TGTGCCAGCAGCCAAGACCCCCCCGGGAGGGGAGGCGAGCAGTACTTC	CASSQDPPGRGGEQYF	TRBV4-2	many	TRBJ2-7	TRBD2
TGTGCCAGCAGCTTATTCCCCGGCGGTTACACCGGGGAGCTGTTTTTT	CASSLFPGGYTGELFF	TRBV7-8	-	TRBJ2-2	-
TGTGCCAGCAGCTTAAACTATGGCTACACCTTC	CASSLNYGYTF	TRBV7-9	many	TRBJ1-2	-
TGCAGCTTCCGCGGGACGGTTCCCTACGAGCAGTACTTC	CSFRGTVPYEQYF	TRBV29-1	few	TRBJ2-7	-
TGTGCCAACAGTCGGGGGGGACGGACTTATAATTCACCCCTCCACTTT	CANSRGGRTYNSPLHF	TRBV9	-	TRBJ1-6	-
TGCAGTGCTGATCTGCCGGGGTTAAGCAATCAGCCCCAGCATTTT	CSADLPGLSNQPQHF	TRBV20-1	many	TRBJ1-5	-
TGTGCCACCAGTGACCCCGGGACAGCCCACTATGGCTACACCTTC	CATSDPGTAHYGYTF	TRBV24-1	few	TRBJ1-2	TRBD1
TGCAGCGTTGAAGCGACAAGTCTAGTGGGCGAGCAGTACTTC	CSVEATSLVGEQYF	TRBV29-1	many	TRBJ2-7	-
TGTGCCACCAGCAGAGACCGGACAGGGGAAGAGACCCAGTACTTC	CATSRDRTGEETQYF	TRBV15	few	TRBJ2-5	TRBD1
TGTGCCAGCAGCTTAGATTTGGGCTTCACTGAAGCTTTCTTT	CASSLDLGFTEAFF	TRBV7-9	many	TRBJ1-1	-
TGCAGTGCTAGCCATTCGTTGGTAGAAGATGAAAAACTGTTTTTT	CSASHSLVEDEKLFF	TRBV20-1	-	TRBJ1-4	-
TGTGCTAGCAGCTCCGAAAGGAACACTGAAGCTTTCTTT	CASSSERNTEAFF	TRBV7-7	-	TRBJ1-1	-
TGTGCCAGCAGTTTTCGGCAGGATTTACGAGAGACCCAGTACTTC	CASSFRQDLRETQYF	TRBV12-3/TRBV12-4	-	TRBJ2-5	-
TGTGCCAGCAGCGTCCCCCCCCGGGCCAACGTCCTGACTTTC	CASSVPPRANVLTF	TRBV7-9	few	TRBJ2-6	-
TGTGCCAGCAGCTTACAGCGGTCGACCAAAGCTTTCTTT	CASSLQRSTKAFF	TRBV11-2	few	TRBJ1-1	-
TGCAGCGCTTACAGGGGTCAAGAGACCCAGTACTTC	CSAYRGQETQYF	TRBV29-1	many	TRBJ2-5	TRBD1
TGTGCCAGTAAGGGGACCGTGAACACCGGGGAGCTGTTTTTT	CASKGTVNTGELFF	TRBV19	many	TRBJ2-2	-
TGTGCCAGCAGCTTAACACGGTTTCGATCGGGACAGACCAACTACGAGCAGTACTTC	CASSLTRFRSGQTNYEQYF	TRBV7-2	-	TRBJ2-7	TRBD1
TGCGCCAGCAGACGGGACCGTTTGCAGTACTTC	CASRRDRLQYF	TRBV5-1	many	TRBJ2-7	-
TGTGCCAGCAGTTTAGGGGCCAGCTACACCTTC	CASSLGASYTF	TRBV9	-	TRBJ1-2	-
TGTGCCATCAGTGATACTTCTGGGAGCACTGAAGCTTTCTTT	CAISDTSGSTEAFF	TRBV10-3	-	TRBJ1-1	-
TGTGCCACCAGCAGAGTCACAGGTACCCCCGCTATGTACGAGCAGTACTTC	CATSRVTGTPAMYEQYF	TRBV15	-	TRBJ2-7	-
TGCAGCGTTGCACGACAGGGGTTGTTAGAGACCCAGTACTTC	CSVARQGLLETQYF	TRBV29-1	-	TRBJ2-5	TRBD1
TGTGCCAGCACCAGACAGGGAAGGATATACGAGCAGTACTTC	CASTRQGRIYEQYF	TRBV2	once	TRBJ2-7	TRBD1